This T cell receptor beta chain was captured by sequencing in a study of blood T cell repertoires in COVID-19. The data were produced by immunoSEQ multiplex PCR, yet TCRdb's version contains in-frame clones alone and is incomplete. Here the sample spans roughly 350,000 clones, almost 90% being singletons. The CDR3 extends over 13 amino acids. V was trimmed by 1 base and J by 2 bases, leaving 5 bases between them. This clone appeared a single time. Other DNA sequences within the sample encode an identical CDR3. Input material: peripheral blood. The rearrangement uses TRBV12-3 or TRBV12-4 and TRBJ1-2; no reliable D call. The sequence came from a woman in her 70s with COVID-19, enrolled during active disease. The CDR3: CASSLGGNYGYTF. CDR3 nucleotides: TGTGCCAGCAGTTTAGGCGGAAACTATGGCTACACCTTC.